The rows below give T cell receptor beta chains drawn from one sample of a study of CD4 T cells in relation to SARS-CoV-2 and coronaviruses. No antigen has been identified for these receptors. Some clones are missing from TCRdb's copy, which holds only in-frame ones; the method was immunoSEQ multiplex PCR. The table has roughly 21,000 clones, roughly 79% seen once. The material sequenced was CD4+ T cells from PBMCs, cultured in vitro. These receptors came from a human donor in good health. Each CDR3 is given without its conserved first and last residue. Fields, in order: clone size, J gene, V gene, CDR3 protein. Where a row states a size, it is once, few, many or the class of an expanded clone; other rows omit it.

abundance: .; j_gene: TRBJ1-1; v_gene: TRBV10-3; CDR3aa: AISDNRDRAEAF
abundance: .; j_gene: TRBJ2-2; v_gene: TRBV25-1; CDR3aa: ASSESGQLGGELF
abundance: once; j_gene: TRBJ2-7; v_gene: TRBV18; CDR3aa: ASSPGYLGDTAYEQY
abundance: few; j_gene: TRBJ2-7; v_gene: TRBV3-1/TRBV3-2; CDR3aa: ASSSRVAGAYEQY
abundance: once; j_gene: TRBJ1-3; v_gene: TRBV5-1; CDR3aa: ASSPDMEGNTIY
abundance: .; j_gene: TRBJ2-7; v_gene: TRBV15; CDR3aa: ATSRDPGRQSEQY
abundance: .; j_gene: TRBJ1-4; v_gene: TRBV9; CDR3aa: ASSPSRGEKLF
abundance: .; j_gene: TRBJ2-7; v_gene: TRBV5-1; CDR3aa: ASSLGGSEQY
abundance: .; j_gene: TRBJ2-3; v_gene: TRBV10-3; CDR3aa: AISGGTDTQY
abundance: .; j_gene: TRBJ2-7; v_gene: TRBV7-9; CDR3aa: ASRPSDDRGRHEQY
abundance: .; j_gene: TRBJ2-7; v_gene: TRBV11-2; CDR3aa: ASSPQTGGYEQY
abundance: once; j_gene: TRBJ1-4; v_gene: TRBV5-1; CDR3aa: ASSFGTSEKLF
abundance: .; j_gene: TRBJ2-1; v_gene: TRBV28; CDR3aa: ASSLGKGGRNEQF
abundance: .; j_gene: TRBJ1-3; v_gene: TRBV28; CDR3aa: ASFPRGGGRYTIY
abundance: .; j_gene: TRBJ2-7; v_gene: TRBV7-3; CDR3aa: ASSLGLAKAYEQY
abundance: .; j_gene: TRBJ2-7; v_gene: TRBV10-3; CDR3aa: AISGGAGNYEQY
abundance: .; j_gene: TRBJ1-5; v_gene: TRBV6-5; CDR3aa: ASGGGNQPQH
abundance: .; j_gene: TRBJ2-5; v_gene: TRBV4-1; CDR3aa: ASSQHPTGRETQY